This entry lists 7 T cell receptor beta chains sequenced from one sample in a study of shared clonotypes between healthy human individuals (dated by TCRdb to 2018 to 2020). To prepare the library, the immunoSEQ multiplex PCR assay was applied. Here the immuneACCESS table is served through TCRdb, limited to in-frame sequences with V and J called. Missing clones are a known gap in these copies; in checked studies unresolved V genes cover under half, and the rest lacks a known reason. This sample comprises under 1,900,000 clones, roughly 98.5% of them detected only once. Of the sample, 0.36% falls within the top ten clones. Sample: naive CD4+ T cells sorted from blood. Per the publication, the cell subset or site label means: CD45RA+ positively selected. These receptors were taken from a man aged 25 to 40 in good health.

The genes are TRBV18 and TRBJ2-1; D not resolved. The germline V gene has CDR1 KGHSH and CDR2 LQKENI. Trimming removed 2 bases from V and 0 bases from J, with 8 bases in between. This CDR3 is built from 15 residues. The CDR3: CASSPGVSSYNEQFF. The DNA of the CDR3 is TGTGCCAGCTCACCAGGGGTGAGCTCCTACAATGAGCAGTTCTTC.

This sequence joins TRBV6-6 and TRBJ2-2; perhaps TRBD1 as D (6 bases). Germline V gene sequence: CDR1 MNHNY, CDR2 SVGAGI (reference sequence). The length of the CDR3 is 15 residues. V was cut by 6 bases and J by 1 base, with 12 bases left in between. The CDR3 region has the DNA TGTGCCAGCAGGCCCCCGGGACAGAACACCGGGGAGCTGTTTTTT. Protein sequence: CASRPPGQNTGELFF.

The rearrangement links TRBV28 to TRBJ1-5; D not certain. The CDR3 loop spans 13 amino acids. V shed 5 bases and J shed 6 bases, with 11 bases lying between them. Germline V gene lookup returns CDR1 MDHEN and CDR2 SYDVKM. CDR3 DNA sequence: TGTGCCAGCAGTCGAGGATTGAGTCAGCCCCAGCATTTT. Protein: CASSRGLSQPQHF.

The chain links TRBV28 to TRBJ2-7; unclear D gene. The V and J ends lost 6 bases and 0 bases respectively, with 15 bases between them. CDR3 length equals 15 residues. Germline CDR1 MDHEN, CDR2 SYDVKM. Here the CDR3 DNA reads TGTGCCAGCAGCGACTTCCGCCTTAGCTCCTACGAGCAGTACTTC. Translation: CASSDFRLSSYEQYF. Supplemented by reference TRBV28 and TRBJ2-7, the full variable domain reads DVKVTQSSRYLVKRTGEKVFLECVQDMDHENMFWYRQDPGLGLRLIYFSYDVKMKEKGDIPEGYSVSREKKERFSLILESASTNQTSMYLCASSDFRLSSYEQYFGPGTRLTVT.

CDR3 in amino acids: CASSWDRGRRSSTDTQYF. CDR3 bases: TGTGCCAGCAGTTGGGACAGGGGGCGGAGATCTAGCACAGATACGCAGTATTTT. This sequence joins TRBV28 and TRBJ2-3, with 12 bases identical to TRBD1. The junction had 8 bases not matched to a gene; V was cut back by 4 bases and J by 0 bases. The V gene's germline CDR1 is MDHEN and CDR2 SYDVKM. The CDR3 runs to 18 residues. The entire variable domain, with the rest obtained from reference TRBV28 and TRBJ2-3, is as follows: DVKVTQSSRYLVKRTGEKVFLECVQDMDHENMFWYRQDPGLGLRLIYFSYDVKMKEKGDIPEGYSVSREKKERFSLILESASTNQTSMYLCASSWDRGRRSSTDTQYFGPGTRLTVL.

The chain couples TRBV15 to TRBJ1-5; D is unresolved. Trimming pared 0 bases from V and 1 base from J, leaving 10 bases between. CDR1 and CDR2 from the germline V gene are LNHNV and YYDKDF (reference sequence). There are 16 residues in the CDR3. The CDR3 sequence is CATSREAGLSNQPQHF. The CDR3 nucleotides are TGTGCCACCAGCAGAGAGGCAGGTCTAAGCAATCAGCCCCAGCATTTT.

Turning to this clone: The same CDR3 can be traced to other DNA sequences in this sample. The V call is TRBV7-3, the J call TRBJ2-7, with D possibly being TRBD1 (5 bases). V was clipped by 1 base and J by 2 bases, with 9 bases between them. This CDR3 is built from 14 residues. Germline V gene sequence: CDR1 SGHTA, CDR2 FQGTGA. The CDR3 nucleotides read TGTGCCAGCAGCTTAATCGCAGGGACCTACGAGCAGTACTTC. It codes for CASSLIAGTYEQYF.